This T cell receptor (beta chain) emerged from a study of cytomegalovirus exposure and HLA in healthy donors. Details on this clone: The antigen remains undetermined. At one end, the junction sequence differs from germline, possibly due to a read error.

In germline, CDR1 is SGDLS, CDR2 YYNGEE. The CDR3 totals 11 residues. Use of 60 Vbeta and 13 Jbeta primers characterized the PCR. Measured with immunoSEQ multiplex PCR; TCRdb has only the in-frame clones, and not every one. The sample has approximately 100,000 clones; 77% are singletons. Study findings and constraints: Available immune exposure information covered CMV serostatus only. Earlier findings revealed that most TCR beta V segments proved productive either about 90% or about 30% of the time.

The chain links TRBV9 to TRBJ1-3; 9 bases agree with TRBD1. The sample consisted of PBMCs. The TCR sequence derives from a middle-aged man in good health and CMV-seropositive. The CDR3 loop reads CASSGQGVLGF. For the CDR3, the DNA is TGTGCCAGCAGCGGACAGGGGGTTCTCGGATTT.